This T cell receptor beta chain is from a study of blood T cell repertoires in COVID-19. This clone was observed a few times. Method: immunoSEQ multiplex PCR; TCRdb's copy keeps in-frame clones and lacks some. The table includes about 160,000 clones, about 81% detected once. With 6 bases removed from V and 0 bases from J, the gap between germline ends came to 9 bases. CDR1 MNHEY and CDR2 SVGAGI come from the germline V gene. This CDR3 contains 13 residues. This receptor was identified in a woman aged 80 or older with acute or convalescent COVID-19. This chain joins TRBV6-5 and TRBJ2-7, with D unclear. The sequenced material came from peripheral blood. The CDR3 DNA reads TGTGCCAGCAGAAGAACGAGCTCCTACGAGCAGTACTTC. Residues: CASRRTSSYEQYF.